This T cell receptor (beta chain) is from a study of shared clonotypes between healthy human individuals. Across the study: Researchers drew samples from a couple of women and a few men aged 18 to 49. Three CD4 naive, three CD4 memory, two CD8 naive and one CD8 memory plate were used per donor. Study-wide results and caveats: Sampling covered blood only; tissue repertoires likely differ.

Method: immunoSEQ multiplex PCR; TCRdb's copy keeps in-frame clones and lacks some. The sample holds around 2.3 million clones, roughly 95% seen once. As for this clone: No antigen is known for it.

The CDR3 loop spans 15 amino acids. The trim removed 2 bases at V and 7 bases at J, leaving 8 bases unmatched. Per the germline V gene, CDR1 is LNHDA and CDR2 is SQIVND (reference sequence). The chain couples TRBV19 to TRBJ2-1; 7 positions agree with TRBD1. The sequence derives from a man aged 18-30 years in good health. The sample consisted of naive CD4+ T cells sorted from blood. This sample's subset: CD45RA+ positively selected. CDR3 loop: CASSIRDRQGNEQFF. Here the CDR3 DNA reads TGTGCCAGTAGTATAAGGGACAGACAGGGAAATGAGCAGTTCTTC.